This T cell receptor (beta chain) was recorded in a study of cytomegalovirus exposure and HLA in healthy donors. PCR primers comprised 60 Vbeta and 13 Jbeta primers. TCRdb's copy holds only in-frame clones and misses some; the assay was immunoSEQ multiplex PCR. The data hold about 160,000 clones, with over 70% observed a single time. V was cut by 4 bases and J by 0 bases, with 12 bases left in between. This CDR3 contains 15 residues. Per the germline V gene, CDR1 is SNHLY and CDR2 is FYNNEI. The specimen was PBMCs. V and J are TRBV2 and TRBJ1-1, with D uncertain. The sequence was collected from a woman aged 45-59 years in good health and CMV-seropositive. For the CDR3, the DNA is TGTGCCAGCAGTGTGGAGGGATCGGTGAACACTGAAGCTTTCTTT. Residues: CASSVEGSVNTEAFF. Filled out from reference TRBV2 and TRBJ1-1, the complete variable domain reads EPEVTQTPSHQVTQMGQEVILRCVPISNHLYFYWYRQILGQKVEFLVSFYNNEISEKSEIFDDQFSVERPDGSNFTLKIRSTKLEDSAMYFCASSVEGSVNTEAFFGQGTRLTVV.